This T cell receptor beta chain was sequenced in a study of blood T cell repertoires in COVID-19. All enrollees were roughly 18 to 95 years old and from about 25 US areas. Here immunoSEQ multiplex PCR was the method, and the copy in TCRdb shows in-frame clones only, minus some. The data contain about 200,000 clones, 65% to 90% of them singletons. Unmatched junction bases numbered 4, after V lost 2 bases and J lost 3 bases. This CDR3 has 15 amino acids. The germline V gene has CDR1 SGHRS and CDR2 YFSETQ. The receptor comes from a woman in her fifties or sixties with acute COVID-19. The J gene is TRBJ2-1, the V gene TRBV5-1; TRBD1 agrees at 8 bases. Sequenced input: PBMCs or T cells enriched from blood (not recorded which). CDR3 amino acids: CASSFSGTGYNEQFF. The CDR3 bases are TGCGCCAGCAGCTTTTCCGGGACAGGCTACAATGAGCAGTTCTTC.